This T cell receptor beta chain was sequenced during a study of T cells after yellow fever vaccination. Study in general: Any fraction with a low cell number was prepared using SMART-Seq v4 Ultra Low Input.

Template switching with 5'RACE generated the TCR cDNA and added a universal primer site and UMIs. From the 5' RACE reads, TCRdb called clonotypes with MiXCR, one entry per CDR3 protein. The sample lists about 130,000 distinct CDR3 sequences, about 8.8% occurring once. About this clonotype: The antigen is unknown.

General study results and limits: Reappearance after the booster was seen for most primary-vaccination clones, at approximately 97% CD4 and 80% to 90% CD8. Relatively few clonotypes were ones that appeared in both CD4 and CD8 compartments.

The CDR3 has 14 amino acids. CDR1 is MRHNA and CDR2 is SNTAGT in the germline V gene. V lost 2 bases and J 5 bases, leaving 13 bases between the germline ends. The sample in question was CD8+ T cells sorted from PBMCs, obtained on the day of the yellow fever booster vaccination. This TCR came from a man aged 18-30 years who received the YFV17D yellow fever vaccine. The chain uses TRBV6-4 and TRBJ2-7; TRBD1 might be the D (5 bases). Written as DNA, the CDR3 is TGTGCCAGCAGTGACATCGGAGACAGTCACGAGCAGTACTTC. Encoded protein: CASSDIGDSHEQYF.